The 30 T cell receptor beta chains listed next were all sequenced from one sample in a study of T cells in Graves' hyperthyroidism and ophthalmopathy. The TCR beta CDR3 regions underwent amplification using RNA transcripts as the source. A set of HTBI primers served as the primers for a first-round RT-PCR of the TCR CDR3. TCRdb redid the calling of the multiplex PCR reads with MiXCR, one entry per CDR3 protein. The sample shows roughly 630,000 distinct CDR3 sequences, around 14% of them seen only once. The sequencing sample was made of blood. The receptors here all came from a woman in her 30s with Graves' hyperthyroidism.

This clonotype came up many times. The chain has TRBV7-2 and TRBJ2-1; TRBD1 aligns across 8 bases. With 1 base clipped from V and 8 bases from J, the junction kept 7 bases outside the gene matches. CDR3 length: 15 residues. Per the germline V gene, CDR1 is SGHTA and CDR2 is FQGNSA. Written as DNA, the CDR3 is TGTGCCAGCAGCTTAGTTCAGGGGGCGAGGGATGAGCAGTTCTTC. Protein sequence: CASSLVQGARDEQFF.

This clonotype was observed many times. This chain links TRBV5-1 with TRBJ2-1; D tentatively reads TRBD1 or TRBD2 (5 bases each). Per germline, CDR1 SGHRS and CDR2 YFSETQ. The CDR3 has 15 amino acids. The V gene lost 7 bases and the J gene lost 1 base, with 15 bases spanning the gap. CDR3: CASRDEGSSYNEQFF. For the CDR3, the DNA is TGCGCCAGCCGGGACGAGGGCTCTTCCTACAATGAGCAGTTCTTC.

This clonotype was detected many times. V gene TRBV28 combines with J gene TRBJ2-5, with a possible D match to TRBD2 (7 bases). CDR1 and CDR2 (germline): MDHEN, SYDVKM. V was clipped by 5 bases and J by 2 bases, with 27 bases between them. The CDR3 has 19 residues. As DNA, the CDR3 is TGTGCCAGCAGTCCCGGCGGGGGCAAGACAGCCGACAGACAAGAGACCCAGTACTTC. This encodes CASSPGGGKTADRQETQYF.

In its sample, this clonotype was seen many times. The chain carries TRBV2 and TRBJ2-5; D possibly corresponds to TRBD2 (6 bases). The CDR3 totals 14 residues. Germline CDR1 reads SNHLY; CDR2 reads FYNNEI. With 6 bases removed from V and 5 bases from J, the gap between germline ends came to 16 bases. In nucleotides, the CDR3 is TGTGCCAGCAGCCCCGGACTACCACCCGAGACCCAGTACTTC. This encodes CASSPGLPPETQYF.

The table lists this clonotype with a few counts. CDR3 protein: CAIRGEGEYNEQFF. The CDR3 bases are TGTGCCATCAGGGGGGAGGGGGAATACAATGAGCAGTTCTTC. The rearrangement joins TRBV10-3 to TRBJ2-1, with D maybe TRBD2 (7 bases). This CDR3 has 14 amino acids. Germline values: CDR1 ENHRY, CDR2 SYGVKD. Trimming shortened V by 6 bases and J by 4 bases, and 13 bases separated the two germline ends.

This clonotype showed up many times. V and J are TRBV20-1 and TRBJ2-7; 9 nucleotides agree with TRBD1. V trimming: 6 bases; J trimming: 4 bases; junction bases outside the gene matches: 13. CDR3 length: 15 residues. CDR1 is DFQATT and CDR2 is SNEGSKA in the germline V gene (reference sequence). CDR3 sequence reads: CSAGAADRGLYEQYF. The DNA of the CDR3 is TGCAGTGCCGGGGCAGCGGACAGGGGTCTATACGAGCAGTACTTC.

This clonotype was counted a few times. CDR3 amino acids: CASSLTGAHNEQFF. The CDR3 DNA is TGTGCCAGCAGTTTAACGGGGGCCCACAATGAGCAGTTCTTC. The chain couples TRBV12-3 or TRBV12-4 to TRBJ2-1; either TRBD1 or TRBD2 may fit D (6 bases each). V lost 2 bases to trimming and J lost 5 bases, with 10 bases between them. This CDR3 region has 14 residues.

This clonotype was counted ten times or more. This sequence joins TRBV7-2 and TRBJ2-3, with 9 bases that match TRBD2. The CDR3 sequence is 17 residues long. The trim removed 5 bases at V and 4 bases at J, leaving 13 bases unmatched. The germline gives CDR1 SGHTA, CDR2 FQGNSA. CDR3 DNA: TGTGCCAGCAGCCGGAGATCCGTAGCGGGAGTCCCAGATACGCAGTATTTT. Its protein is CASSRRSVAGVPDTQYF.

This clonotype showed up many times. V is TRBV27 and J is TRBJ2-7; D gene uncertain. The ends were cut back, 5 bases at V and 1 base at J, with 9 bases in the middle. The CDR3 runs 13 residues. Germline V gene data show CDR1 as MNHEY and CDR2 as SMNVEV (reference sequence). DNA for the CDR3: TGTGCCAGCAGTGCCGGATCATCCTACGAGCAGTACTTC. This sequence encodes CASSAGSSYEQYF.

This clonotype was counted only a few times. The V and J genes are TRBV28 and TRBJ2-1, with D possibly matching TRBD2 (7 bases). CDR3 length: 16 amino acids. Trimming took off 6 bases at V and 7 bases at J, with 22 bases between the two ends. Germline lookup yields CDR1 MDHEN and CDR2 SYDVKM. This CDR3 reads CASSPEGGRGHNEQFF. CDR3 DNA: TGTGCCAGCAGCCCCGAAGGGGGGAGGGGCCATAATGAGCAGTTCTTC.

At least ten counts were recorded for this clonotype. J is TRBJ2-1 and V is TRBV7-9; D gene ambiguous. The V gene lost 1 base and the J gene lost 0 bases, with 13 bases spanning the gap. CDR1 and CDR2 (germline): SEHNR, FQNEAQ (reference sequence). CDR3 size: 17 residues. As DNA, the CDR3 is TGTGCCAGCAGCTTAGAGGGCGGCGGACGCTCCTACAATGAGCAGTTCTTC. Amino acids: CASSLEGGGRSYNEQFF.

This clonotype was seen a few times. The chain uses TRBV24-1 and TRBJ2-2, with 8 bases fitting TRBD2. Per germline, CDR1 KGHDR and CDR2 SFDVKD. This CDR3 contains 16 residues. V gave up 3 bases and J gave up 4 bases; unmatched junction bases: 6. The CDR3 loop reads CATSDTSGRGTGELFF. CDR3 coding DNA: TGTGCCACCAGTGATACGAGCGGGAGAGGCACCGGGGAGCTGTTTTTT.

The sample holds a few counts of this clonotype. This may be a read error: a much more frequent sequence differs by one nucleotide. Given the absence of the conserved phenylalanine or tryptophan at the CDR3 end, a read error is likely. This sequence joins TRBV18 and TRBJ2-1; the match to TRBD2 covers 7 bases. The CDR3 runs 15 residues. Germline values: CDR1 KGHSH, CDR2 LQKENI. The V gene end was trimmed by 6 bases and the J gene end by 0 bases; junction bases not matched to a gene: 5. CDR3 protein: CASSPSGVSYNEQFS. Written as DNA, the CDR3 is TGTGCCAGCTCTCCTAGCGGAGTCTCCTACAATGAGCAGTTCTCC.

Ten or more counts support this clonotype. The V call is TRBV6-5, the J call TRBJ1-1, with a possible D match to TRBD1 (5 bases). Germline V gene lookup returns CDR1 MNHEY and CDR2 SVGAGI. There are 14 residues in the CDR3. V was clipped by 0 bases and J by 1 base, with 6 bases between them. CDR3 bases: TGTGCCAGCAGTTACTCAGGGGAGAACACTGAAGCTTTCTTT. Translation gives CASSYSGENTEAFF.

V and J are TRBV28 and TRBJ2-7; D is unresolved. Trimming removed 7 bases from V and 1 base from J, with 11 bases in between. Per germline, CDR1 MDHEN and CDR2 SYDVKM. The CDR3 is 13 residues long. The CDR3 bases are TGTGCCAGCAACTCCCTTGTATCCTACGAGCAGTACTTC. It translates to CASNSLVSYEQYF.

This clonotype was seen many times. The rearrangement links TRBV28 to TRBJ1-4, with a weak D call TRBD1 (6 bases). This CDR3 comprises 14 residues. Germline CDR1 and CDR2: MDHEN and SYDVKM. Deletions cut 5 bases from V and 5 bases from J, with 12 bases between. This CDR3 reads CASSAQGRNEKLFF. The CDR3 coding sequence is TGTGCCAGCAGTGCACAGGGAAGGAATGAAAAACTGTTTTTT.

This clonotype occurred a few times. The V gene is TRBV18, the J gene TRBJ1-3; weak D call: TRBD1 (5 bases). The CDR3 totals 16 residues. Germline assignment: CDR1 KGHSH and CDR2 LQKENI. Trimming left V 1 base short and J 4 bases short, with 14 bases between. For the CDR3, the DNA is TGTGCCAGCTCACCACTAGTCCCGGGACGGGGAAACACCATATATTTT. This encodes CASSPLVPGRGNTIYF.

The genes are TRBV13 and TRBJ2-1, with 8 bases that match TRBD2. Germline trimming cut 1 base from V and 0 bases from J; bases unmatched to any gene: 2. The CDR3 extends over 16 amino acids. Germline assignment: CDR1 PRHDT and CDR2 FYEKMQ (reference sequence). The CDR3 spells CASSLDGRVSYNEQFF. The CDR3 DNA is TGTGCCAGCAGCTTAGACGGGAGGGTCTCCTACAATGAGCAGTTCTTC.

This clonotype was detected only a few times. The chain uses TRBV7-9 and TRBJ2-2, with D possibly TRBD1 on 6 matching bases. CDR3 length equals 14 residues. V shed 5 bases and J shed 9 bases, with 16 bases lying between them. The germline V gene has CDR1 SEHNR and CDR2 FQNEAQ (reference sequence). CDR3 sequence reads: CASSEGGYVWELFF. In DNA, the CDR3 is TGTGCCAGCAGCGAAGGGGGTTACGTCTGGGAGCTGTTTTTT.

Many counts were recorded for this clonotype. CDR3 in amino acids: CASSAGTSGTRNHNEQFF. CDR3 bases: TGTGCCAGCAGCGCCGGGACTAGCGGGACCCGGAACCACAATGAGCAGTTCTTC. V usage is TRBV7-9 and J usage is TRBJ2-1; 13 bases are a match to TRBD2. Germline-derived CDR1 and CDR2 are SEHNR and FQNEAQ (reference sequence). Trimming took 5 bases from V and 5 from J; bases not matched to a gene: 12. The CDR3 covers 18 residues.

The V gene is TRBV15, the J gene TRBJ1-2; 10 bases are shared with TRBD1. The germline CDR1 and CDR2 sequences are LNHNV and YYDKDF (reference sequence). Trimming cost V 2 bases and J 5 bases; bases outside gene matches: 2. This CDR3 is 14 amino acids long. CDR3 in DNA: TGTGCCACCAGCAGAAGACAGGGGGCTTATGGCTACACCTTC. It translates to CATSRRQGAYGYTF. The full variable domain, with the rest looked up from reference TRBV15 and TRBJ1-2, is DAMVIQNPRYQVTQFGKPVTLSCSQTLNHNVMYWYQQKSSQAPKLLFHYYDKDFNNEADTPDNFQSRRPNTSFCFLDIRSPGLGDTAMYLCATSRRQGAYGYTFGSGTRLTVV.

This clonotype has at least ten counts. The chain joins TRBV11-2 to TRBJ2-1, with 10 positions matching TRBD2. In germline, CDR1 is SGHAT, CDR2 FQNNGV. The CDR3 covers 16 residues. V lost 1 base to trimming and J lost 3 bases; unmatched junction nucleotides: 3. Here the CDR3 DNA reads TGTGCCAGCAGCTTAGCAAGACTAGCGGGCTACAATGAGCAGTTCTTC. Translating it yields CASSLARLAGYNEQFF.

This sequence joins TRBV19 and TRBJ2-3; tentative D call: TRBD2 (5 bases). The CDR3 totals 16 residues. CDR1 and CDR2 from the germline V gene are LNHDA and SQIVND (reference sequence). V gave up 0 bases and J gave up 4 bases, with 14 bases separating them. The CDR3, as DNA: TGTGCCAGTAGTATAGATCCCGGGATAGTCGCAGATACGCAGTATTTT. Protein: CASSIDPGIVADTQYF.

This clonotype was seen a handful of times. The chain employs TRBV4-1 and TRBJ2-7; 7 positions agree with TRBD2. The J call may be in error: the DNA end matches TRBJ2-1 better. Germline CDR1 reads MGHRA; CDR2 reads YSYEKL. The CDR3 spans 16 residues. In DNA, the CDR3 is TGCGCCAGCAGCCAGCAAGGGTCGGGAGGTCTTGACGAGCAGTTCTTC. Residues: CASSQQGSGGLDEQFF.

At least ten counts were recorded for this clonotype. This sequence joins TRBV27 and TRBJ2-3; 7 nucleotides agree with TRBD2. V lost 3 bases, J lost 4 bases, and 19 bases stayed unmatched. The CDR3 totals 19 residues. The V gene's germline CDR1 is MNHEY and CDR2 SMNVEV (reference sequence). The CDR3 here is CASSFPGGKRYGKADTQYF. The CDR3 DNA follows: TGTGCCAGCAGTTTTCCGGGGGGAAAGCGATACGGGAAGGCAGATACGCAGTATTTT.

V is TRBV6-4 and J is TRBJ2-7, with D possibly being TRBD2 (6 bases). Trimming took off 7 bases at V and 2 bases at J, with 15 bases between the two ends. This CDR3 is built from 14 residues. Germline V gives CDR1 MRHNA, CDR2 SNTAGT. The CDR3 here is CASIRWGEPYEQYF. The CDR3 nucleotides read TGTGCCAGCATCAGGTGGGGGGAGCCCTACGAGCAGTACTTC.

This clonotype was seen at least ten times. This chain links TRBV20-1 with TRBJ2-1; D is ambiguous. The CDR3 extends over 10 amino acids. Trimming shortened V by 1 base and J by 9 bases, and 4 bases separated the two germline ends. Germline loops: CDR1 DFQATT, CDR2 SNEGSKA (reference sequence). The CDR3 nucleotides read TGCAGTGCTAGAGGGGGTGAGCAGTTCTTC. Residues: CSARGGEQFF.

The chain is built from TRBV27 and TRBJ2-2, with D perhaps matching TRBD2 (5 bases). This CDR3 is built from 13 residues. V gave up 5 bases and J gave up 3 bases, with 7 bases separating them. Germline loops: CDR1 MNHEY, CDR2 SMNVEV (reference sequence). This CDR3 reads CASSQLDTGELFF. CDR3 sequence (DNA): TGTGCCAGCAGTCAACTAGACACCGGGGAGCTGTTTTTT.

This clonotype has only a few counts. The chain couples TRBV7-9 to TRBJ1-6; D remains ambiguous. CDR1 is SEHNR, CDR2 FQNEAQ, per germline (reference sequence). This CDR3 contains 15 residues. Deletions cut 5 bases from V and 6 bases from J, with 14 bases between. In DNA form, the CDR3 reads TGTGCCAGCAGCCCAACAAAGGTTGCTAATTCACCCCTCCACTTT. Encoded protein: CASSPTKVANSPLHF.

This clonotype came up a few times. The V call is TRBV18, the J call TRBJ2-1, with 14 bases lining up with TRBD2. This CDR3 comprises 17 residues. Looked up from germline, CDR1 is KGHSH and CDR2 is LQKENI. Losses at the gene ends were 2 bases for V and 3 bases for J; bases not matched to a gene: 3. This CDR3 reads CASSPSGLAGGYNEQFF. In DNA form, the CDR3 reads TGTGCCAGCTCACCAAGCGGACTAGCGGGAGGCTACAATGAGCAGTTCTTC.